This T cell receptor (beta chain) comes out of a study of cytomegalovirus exposure and HLA in healthy donors. In germline, CDR1 is SQVTM, CDR2 ANQGSEA. There are 16 residues in the CDR3. V was trimmed by 6 bases and J by 2 bases, leaving 22 bases between them. PCR involved 60 Vbeta and 13 Jbeta primers. Data came from immunoSEQ multiplex PCR; TCRdb stores just in-frame clones and leaves some out. The profile shows about 200,000 clones, approximately 86% of them singletons. The sequence derives from a woman aged 30 to 39 in good health and CMV-seronegative. The J gene is TRBJ2-5, the V gene TRBV29-1; tentatively, D is TRBD1 (6 bases). What was sequenced was PBMCs. CDR3 sequence (DNA): TGCAGCGTCACGAAGGGGACACCTACTCTTCAAGAGACCCAGTACTTC. This encodes CSVTKGTPTLQETQYF.